Shown below are 8 T cell receptor beta chains from a single sample sequenced in a study of cytotoxic CD8 clonotypes in ibrutinib-treated CLL. TCRdb's table, derived via immunoSEQ multiplex PCR, lists solely in-frame clones and lacks some. The sample comprises about 130,000 clones, 70% to 90% of which are singletons, and approximately 2% rests with the top ten. The sequences come from PBMCs, collected after 24 months of ibrutinib treatment. These receptors were taken from a human donor with chronic lymphocytic leukemia.

The chain has TRBV6-5 and TRBJ2-7, with D possibly matching TRBD1 (5 bases). CDR3 length: 14 amino acids. Germline V CDR1 and CDR2: MNHEY, SVGAGI. V gave up 7 bases and J gave up 4 bases, with 17 bases separating them. CDR3 amino acids: CASTPRAGKYEQYF. The CDR3 nucleotides read TGTGCCAGCACCCCCAGAGCAGGGAAGTACGAGCAGTACTTC.

The rearrangement uses TRBV27 and TRBJ2-3, with 9 nucleotides matching TRBD1. With V trimmed by 5 bases and J by 8 bases, 8 bases remained unmatched. CDR3 length equals 14 residues. CDR1 is MNHEY, CDR2 SMNVEV, per germline (reference sequence). Here the CDR3 reads CASSPTTGGGTQYF. CDR3 coding DNA: TGTGCCAGCAGTCCAACGACAGGGGGAGGTACGCAGTATTTT.

The chain couples TRBV6-5 to TRBJ2-3, with D perhaps given as TRBD1 or TRBD2 (5 bases each). Germline loops: CDR1 MNHEY, CDR2 SVGAGI. The CDR3 has 14 amino acids. V lost 7 bases, J lost 1 base, and 12 bases lay in between. The CDR3 DNA is TGTGCCAGCAAGGGTCTGGGGGGCACAGATACGCAGTATTTT. This gives the protein CASKGLGGTDTQYF.

The chain's CDR3 is CASSLGSGTGELFF. The DNA for the CDR3 is TGTGCCAGCAGCTTAGGGAGTGGTACCGGGGAGCTGTTTTTT. The chain joins TRBV7-3 to TRBJ2-2; D is perhaps TRBD2 (5 bases). This CDR3 comprises 14 residues. Germline V gives CDR1 SGHTA, CDR2 FQGTGA. Trimming stripped 2 bases from V and 5 bases from J, with 9 bases between.

This chain connects TRBV23-1 to TRBJ1-5, with D uncertain. TRBV23-1 is an ORF; its function is uncertain. The V and J ends lost 7 bases and 0 bases respectively, with 7 bases between them. The CDR3 sequence is 13 residues long. In nucleotides, the CDR3 is TGCGCCAGCATTCCTCCTAGCAATCAGCCCCAGCATTTT. Its translation: CASIPPSNQPQHF.

V gene TRBV19 combines with J gene TRBJ1-5, with D perhaps matching TRBD1 (6 bases). This CDR3 has 16 amino acids. Trimming pared 3 bases from V and 3 bases from J, leaving 15 bases between. Germline V gene sequence: CDR1 LNHDA, CDR2 SQIVND (reference sequence). DNA of the CDR3: TGTGCCAGTAGTATGGTAGGGGGAAGGAACAATCAGCCCCAGCATTTT. Translated, it gives CASSMVGGRNNQPQHF.

In its sample, this clone was seen a few times. The chain couples TRBV6-5 to TRBJ1-4; D is ambiguous. Trimming pared 2 bases from V and 10 bases from J, leaving 11 bases between. Germline lookup yields CDR1 MNHEY and CDR2 SVGAGI. The CDR3 covers 13 residues. The CDR3 reads CASSYAAAGKLFF. CDR3 coding DNA: TGTGCCAGCAGTTACGCGGCAGCCGGAAAACTGTTTTTT.

In its sample, this clone was seen once. This chain connects TRBV28 to TRBJ1-5, with D perhaps matching TRBD1 (5 bases). The germline V gene has CDR1 MDHEN and CDR2 SYDVKM. This CDR3 spans 14 amino acids. Between the trimmed V and J ends, which lost 6 bases and 3 bases, there was a span of 12 bases. For the CDR3, the DNA is TGTGCCAGCAGCCCCGACAGATTCAATCAGCCCCAGCATTTT. Translated, it gives CASSPDRFNQPQHF.